A selection of T cell receptor beta chains follows, all from one sample in a study of T cell repertoires in cytomegalovirus infection. TCRdb reanalysed the reads using MiXCR and keeps one entry per CDR3 protein. The sample lists 150,000 to 200,000 distinct CDR3 sequences, roughly 9% occurring once. The sequenced sample consisted of PBMCs. These receptors originate from a human donor in good health (CMV status not recorded). Some clones in this sample may be carry-over from other donors' samples. The CDR3 runs from the conserved cysteine through the conserved F or W. The D gene is left open where the match is weak. Rows give clone size only sometimes, using once, few, many, or a class for an expanded clone.

D: -
size: many
J: TRBJ2-1
V: TRBV20-1
CDR3: CSARDSQDYNEQFF
DNA: TGCAGTGCTAGAGATAGCCAGGACTACAATGAGCAGTTCTTC

D: TRBD2
size: -
J: TRBJ2-5
V: TRBV28
CDR3: CASSSPGTSGGSQETQYF
DNA: TGTGCCAGCAGTTCCCCCGGGACTAGCGGGGGGTCCCAAGAGACCCAGTACTTC

D: -
size: many
J: TRBJ1-2
V: TRBV5-6
CDR3: CASTPSLSRFYGYTF
DNA: TGTGCCAGCACCCCATCCCTCTCGAGGTTCTATGGCTACACCTTC

D: -
size: many
J: TRBJ2-7
V: TRBV7-2
CDR3: CASSSSPVFRRRGKNYEQYF
DNA: TGTGCCAGCAGCTCCTCCCCCGTTTTTCGACGCAGGGGAAAAAACTACGAGCAGTACTTC

D: TRBD2
size: few
J: TRBJ2-1
V: TRBV28
CDR3: CASSLGASGRAREQFF
DNA: TGTGCCAGCAGTTTAGGGGCTAGCGGGAGGGCCAGGGAGCAGTTCTTC

D: TRBD1
size: many
J: TRBJ1-2
V: TRBV7-2
CDR3: CASSNRGQLFWNNYGYTF
DNA: TGTGCCAGCAGCAACCGGGGACAGTTATTCTGGAATAACTATGGCTACACCTTC

D: -
size: few
J: TRBJ2-7
V: TRBV7-3
CDR3: CASSLGPFYEQYF
DNA: TGTGCCAGCAGCTTAGGGCCCTTCTACGAGCAGTACTTC

D: -
size: few
J: TRBJ1-1
V: TRBV7-9
CDR3: CASSLDPGRLNTEAFF
DNA: TGTGCCAGCAGCTTAGACCCGGGACGGTTGAACACTGAAGCTTTCTTT

D: -
size: many
J: TRBJ1-2
V: TRBV4-3
CDR3: CASSPLQGSHDGYTF
DNA: TGCGCCAGCAGCCCACTACAGGGCTCCCACGATGGCTACACCTTC

D: -
size: few
J: TRBJ1-3
V: TRBV28
CDR3: CASSSPQSLGNTIYF
DNA: TGTGCCAGCAGTTCCCCTCAGTCCCTCGGAAACACCATATATTTT

D: -
size: many
J: TRBJ1-5
V: TRBV6-1
CDR3: CASSFGRGSQPQHF
DNA: TGTGCCAGCAGTTTCGGGAGGGGTTCTCAGCCCCAGCATTTT

D: TRBD2
size: -
J: TRBJ2-7
V: TRBV6-1
CDR3: CASSLSGGTYEQYF
DNA: TGTGCCAGCAGTCTTAGCGGGGGGACCTACGAGCAGTACTTC

D: TRBD2
size: many
J: TRBJ2-3
V: TRBV2
CDR3: CASSFSSGRTDTQYF
DNA: TGTGCCAGCAGTTTTTCTAGCGGACGCACAGATACGCAGTATTTT

D: -
size: many
J: TRBJ2-1
V: TRBV6-4
CDR3: CASSDSAAMGHEQFF
DNA: TGTGCCAGCAGTGACTCTGCGGCAATGGGCCATGAGCAGTTCTTC

D: -
size: -
J: TRBJ1-1
V: TRBV5-5
CDR3: CASSFSGVGTEAFF
DNA: TGTGCCAGCAGCTTCTCAGGGGTTGGAACTGAAGCTTTCTTT

D: -
size: many
J: TRBJ1-2
V: TRBV29-1
CDR3: CSVEDNYGYTF
DNA: TGCAGCGTTGAAGATAACTATGGCTACACCTTC

D: TRBD2
size: many
J: TRBJ2-7
V: TRBV7-2
CDR3: CASSFQNSGQGSYEQYF
DNA: TGTGCCAGCAGCTTTCAAAATAGCGGGCAGGGTTCCTACGAGCAGTACTTC

D: -
size: -
J: TRBJ1-1
V: TRBV4-3
CDR3: CASSQPENTEAFF
DNA: TGCGCCAGCAGCCAACCAGAGAACACTGAAGCTTTCTTT

D: -
size: few
J: TRBJ1-5
V: TRBV7-2
CDR3: CASSLEPGRSQPQHF
DNA: TGTGCCAGCAGCTTAGAACCTGGTAGGAGTCAGCCCCAGCATTTT

D: TRBD2
size: many
J: TRBJ2-7
V: TRBV7-2
CDR3: CASSLMAGGGYEQYF
DNA: TGTGCCAGCAGCTTAATGGCGGGAGGAGGTTACGAGCAGTACTTC

D: -
size: many
J: TRBJ2-2
V: TRBV11-2
CDR3: CASSLDQGRAGELFF
DNA: TGTGCCAGCAGCTTAGATCAAGGGCGCGCCGGGGAGCTGTTTTTT

D: TRBD2
size: many
J: TRBJ2-1
V: TRBV7-3
CDR3: CASSSTLALNLGEQFF
DNA: TGTGCCAGCAGCTCAACACTAGCGCTAAATCTGGGAGAGCAGTTCTTC

D: -
size: few
J: TRBJ1-1
V: TRBV7-2
CDR3: CASSLDAGIFTEAFF
DNA: TGTGCCAGCAGCTTAGATGCAGGGATCTTTACTGAAGCTTTCTTT

D: -
size: many
J: TRBJ2-7
V: TRBV7-2
CDR3: CASSLARDTSYEQYF
DNA: TGTGCCAGCAGCTTAGCCCGGGACACCTCCTACGAGCAGTACTTC

D: -
size: many
J: TRBJ1-6
V: TRBV7-8
CDR3: CASSSQNRVRNSPLHF
DNA: TGTGCCAGCAGCTCCCAAAACAGGGTACGGAATTCACCCCTCCACTTT

D: -
size: many
J: TRBJ2-3
V: TRBV6-2/TRBV6-3
CDR3: CASSYSWVQPRSSDTQYF
DNA: TGTGCCAGCAGTTACTCGTGGGTCCAACCAAGGAGTTCTGATACGCAGTATTTT

D: -
size: many
J: TRBJ2-2
V: TRBV11-2
CDR3: CASSLVIKNTGELFF
DNA: TGTGCCAGCAGCTTAGTGATCAAAAACACCGGGGAGCTGTTTTTT

D: -
size: many
J: TRBJ1-5
V: TRBV6-2/TRBV6-3
CDR3: CASSNPPPNQPQHF
DNA: TGTGCCAGCAGCAACCCCCCCCCGAATCAGCCCCAGCATTTT

D: -
size: few
J: TRBJ2-6
V: TRBV7-6
CDR3: CASSLGVGANVLTF
DNA: TGTGCCAGCAGCTTAGGGGTCGGGGCCAACGTCCTGACTTTC

D: -
size: many
J: TRBJ1-1
V: TRBV12-3/TRBV12-4
CDR3: CASSFSQGNTEAFF
DNA: TGTGCCAGCAGTTTTTCCCAGGGCAACACTGAAGCTTTCTTT

D: TRBD2
size: many
J: TRBJ2-1
V: TRBV11-1
CDR3: CASSLELAGSNEQFF
DNA: TGTGCCAGCAGCTTAGAACTAGCGGGGTCCAATGAGCAGTTCTTC

D: -
size: many
J: TRBJ1-6
V: TRBV12-3/TRBV12-4
CDR3: CASSTTSRHNSPLHF
DNA: TGTGCCAGCAGTACGACGAGTCGTCATAATTCACCCCTCCACTTT

D: -
size: many
J: TRBJ1-1
V: TRBV11-2
CDR3: CASSATVNTEAFF
DNA: TGTGCCAGCAGCGCGACAGTGAACACTGAAGCTTTCTTT

D: TRBD2
size: many
J: TRBJ2-7
V: TRBV7-6
CDR3: CASSPSPSGGTYEQYF
DNA: TGTGCCAGCAGCCCGAGCCCTAGCGGGGGGACCTACGAGCAGTACTTC

D: -
size: -
J: TRBJ2-5
V: TRBV11-2
CDR3: CASSFSVGQETQYF
DNA: TGTGCCAGCAGCTTCTCTGTTGGCCAAGAGACCCAGTACTTC

D: -
size: -
J: TRBJ2-1
V: TRBV28
CDR3: CASSLTAPKEQFF
DNA: TGTGCCAGCAGTTTAACAGCCCCTAAAGAGCAGTTCTTC

D: TRBD2
size: many
J: TRBJ2-2
V: TRBV5-4
CDR3: CASSLGLAGVTGELFF
DNA: TGTGCCAGCAGCTTGGGACTAGCGGGAGTCACCGGGGAGCTGTTTTTT

D: -
size: -
J: TRBJ1-1
V: TRBV28
CDR3: CASSLSDLRAFF
DNA: TGTGCCAGCAGTTTATCCGACCTACGAGCTTTCTTT